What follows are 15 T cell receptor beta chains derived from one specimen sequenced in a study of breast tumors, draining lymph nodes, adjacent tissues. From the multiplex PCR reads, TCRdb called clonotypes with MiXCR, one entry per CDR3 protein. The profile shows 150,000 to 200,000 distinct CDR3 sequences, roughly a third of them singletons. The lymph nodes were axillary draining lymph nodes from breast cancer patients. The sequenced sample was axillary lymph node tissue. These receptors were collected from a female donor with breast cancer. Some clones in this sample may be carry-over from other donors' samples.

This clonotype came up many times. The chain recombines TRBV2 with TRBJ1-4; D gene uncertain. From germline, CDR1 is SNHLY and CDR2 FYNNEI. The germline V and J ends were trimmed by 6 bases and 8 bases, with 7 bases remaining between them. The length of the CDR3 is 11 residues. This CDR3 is CASRTREKLFF. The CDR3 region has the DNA TGTGCCAGCAGGACAAGAGAAAAACTGTTTTTT.

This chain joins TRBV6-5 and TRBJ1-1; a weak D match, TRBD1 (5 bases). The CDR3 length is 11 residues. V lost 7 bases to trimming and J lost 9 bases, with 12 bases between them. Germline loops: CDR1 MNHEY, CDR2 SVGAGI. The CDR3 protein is CASNSGTQAFF. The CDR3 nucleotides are TGTGCCAGCAACTCCGGGACCCAAGCTTTCTTT.

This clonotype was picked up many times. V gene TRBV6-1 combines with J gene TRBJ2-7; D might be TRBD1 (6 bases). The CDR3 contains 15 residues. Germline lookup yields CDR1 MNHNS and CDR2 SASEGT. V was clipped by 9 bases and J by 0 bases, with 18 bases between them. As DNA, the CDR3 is TGTGCCAGTCGCACAGGGATGATCAGCTCCTACGAGCAGTACTTC. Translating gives CASRTGMISSYEQYF.

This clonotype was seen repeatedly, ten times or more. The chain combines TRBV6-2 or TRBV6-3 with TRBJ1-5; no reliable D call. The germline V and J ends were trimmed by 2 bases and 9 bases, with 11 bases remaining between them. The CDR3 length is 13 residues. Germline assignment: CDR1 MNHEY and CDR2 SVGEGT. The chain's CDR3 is CASSYDGPSPQHF. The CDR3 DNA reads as TGTGCCAGCAGTTACGATGGGCCTTCGCCCCAGCATTTT.

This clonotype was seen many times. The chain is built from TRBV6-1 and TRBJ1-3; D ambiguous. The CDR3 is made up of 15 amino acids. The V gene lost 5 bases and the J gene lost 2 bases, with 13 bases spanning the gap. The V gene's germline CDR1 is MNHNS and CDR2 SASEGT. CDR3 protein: CASSLDSRPGNTIYF. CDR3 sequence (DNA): TGTGCCAGCAGTTTGGACTCACGGCCTGGAAACACCATATATTTT.

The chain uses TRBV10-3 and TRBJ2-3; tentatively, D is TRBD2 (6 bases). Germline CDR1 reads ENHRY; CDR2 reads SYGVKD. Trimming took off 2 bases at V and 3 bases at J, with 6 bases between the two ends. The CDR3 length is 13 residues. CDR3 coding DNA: TGTGCCATCAGTGAGCTAGCGACAGATACGCAGTATTTT. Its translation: CAISELATDTQYF.

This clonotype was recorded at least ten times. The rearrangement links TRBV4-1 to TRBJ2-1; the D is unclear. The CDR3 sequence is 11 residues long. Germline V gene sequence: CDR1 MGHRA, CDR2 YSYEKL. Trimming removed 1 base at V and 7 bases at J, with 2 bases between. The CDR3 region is CASSQVNEQFF. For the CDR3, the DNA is TGCGCCAGCAGCCAAGTGAATGAGCAGTTCTTC.

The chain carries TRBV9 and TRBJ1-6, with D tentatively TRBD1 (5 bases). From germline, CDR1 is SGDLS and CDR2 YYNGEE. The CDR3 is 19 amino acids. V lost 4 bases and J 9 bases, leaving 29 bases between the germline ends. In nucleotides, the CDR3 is TGTGCCAGCAGCCCGAGGGACGACCTATGTGGGGGGGGAGGTTCACCCCTCCACTTT. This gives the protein CASSPRDDLCGGGGSPLHF.

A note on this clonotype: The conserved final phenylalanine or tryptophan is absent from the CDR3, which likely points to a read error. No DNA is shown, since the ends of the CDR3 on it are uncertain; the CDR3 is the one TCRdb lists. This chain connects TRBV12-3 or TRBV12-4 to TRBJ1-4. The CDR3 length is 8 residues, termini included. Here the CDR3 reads CASMRVAG.

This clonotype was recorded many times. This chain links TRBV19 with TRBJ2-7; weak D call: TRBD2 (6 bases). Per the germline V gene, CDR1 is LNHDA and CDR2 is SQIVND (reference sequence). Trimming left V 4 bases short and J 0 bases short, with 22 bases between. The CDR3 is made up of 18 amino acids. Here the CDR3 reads CASSTTIHRRASSYEQYF. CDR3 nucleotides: TGTGCCAGTAGTACCACAATACACCGGAGGGCTAGCTCCTACGAGCAGTACTTC. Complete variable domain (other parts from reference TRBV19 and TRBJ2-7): DGGITQSPKYLFRKEGQNVTLSCEQNLNHDAMYWYRQDPGQGLRLIYYSQIVNDFQKGDIAEGYSVSREKKESFPLTVTSAQKNPTAFYLCASSTTIHRRASSYEQYFGPGTRLTVT.

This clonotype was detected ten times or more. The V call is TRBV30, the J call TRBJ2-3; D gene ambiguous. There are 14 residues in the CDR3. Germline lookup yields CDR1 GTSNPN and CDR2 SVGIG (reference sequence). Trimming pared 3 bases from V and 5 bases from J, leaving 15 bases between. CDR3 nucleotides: TGTGCCTGGAGCCCTGACTTAACGGGAGATACGCAGTATTTT. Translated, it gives CAWSPDLTGDTQYF.

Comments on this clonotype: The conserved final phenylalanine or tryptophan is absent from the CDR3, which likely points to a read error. The CDR3 nucleotides read TGTGCCAGCAGCTTAGTCTCGGCGGGGCGCGAGCAGTACCTC. It codes for CASSLVSAGREQYL. The chain links TRBV11-2 to TRBJ2-7, with TRBD2 as a possible D gene (6 bases). The CDR3 extends over 14 amino acids. In germline, CDR1 is SGHAT, CDR2 FQNNGV. The V gene lost 1 base and the J gene lost 6 bases, with 13 bases spanning the gap.

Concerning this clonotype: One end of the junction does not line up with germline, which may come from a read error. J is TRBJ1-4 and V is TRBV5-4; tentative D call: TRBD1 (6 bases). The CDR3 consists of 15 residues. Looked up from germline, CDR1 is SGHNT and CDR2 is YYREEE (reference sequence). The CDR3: CASSLGGTTNGKLFF. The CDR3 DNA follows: TGTGCCAGCAGCTTGGGCGGGACAACTAATGGAAAACTGTTTTTT.

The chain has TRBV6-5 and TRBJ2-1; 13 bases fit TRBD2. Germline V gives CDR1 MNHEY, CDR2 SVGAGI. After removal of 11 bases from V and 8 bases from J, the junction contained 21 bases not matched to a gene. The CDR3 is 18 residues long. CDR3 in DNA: TGTGCCGGCACCTGCCAACTAGCGGGAGGGCCGGGGTCGGATGAGCAGTTCTTC. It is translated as CAGTCQLAGGPGSDEQFF.

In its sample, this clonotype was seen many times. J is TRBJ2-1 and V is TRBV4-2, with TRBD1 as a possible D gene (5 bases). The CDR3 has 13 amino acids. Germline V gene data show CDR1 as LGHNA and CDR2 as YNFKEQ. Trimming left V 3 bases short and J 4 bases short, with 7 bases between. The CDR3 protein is CASSHQGYNEQFF. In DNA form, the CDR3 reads TGTGCCAGCAGCCACCAGGGTTACAATGAGCAGTTCTTC.